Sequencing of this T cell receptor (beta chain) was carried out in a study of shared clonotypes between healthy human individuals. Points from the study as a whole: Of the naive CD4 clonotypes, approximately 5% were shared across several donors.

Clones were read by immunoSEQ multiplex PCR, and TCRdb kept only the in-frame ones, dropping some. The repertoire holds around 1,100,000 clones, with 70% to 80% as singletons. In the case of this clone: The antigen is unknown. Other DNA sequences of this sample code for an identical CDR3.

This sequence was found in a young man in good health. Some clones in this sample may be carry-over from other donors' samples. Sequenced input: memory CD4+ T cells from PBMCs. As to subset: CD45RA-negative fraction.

CDR3 amino acids: CASSLGGLSTDTQYF. CDR3 nucleotide sequence: TGTGCCAGCAGCTTGGGCGGGCTGAGCACAGATACGCAGTATTTT. The V and J genes are TRBV5-4 and TRBJ2-3; tentatively, D is TRBD2 (5 bases). The CDR3 spans 15 residues. The germline V gene has CDR1 SGHNT and CDR2 YYREEE (reference sequence). Trimming took 0 bases from V and 0 from J, leaving 8 bases between them.